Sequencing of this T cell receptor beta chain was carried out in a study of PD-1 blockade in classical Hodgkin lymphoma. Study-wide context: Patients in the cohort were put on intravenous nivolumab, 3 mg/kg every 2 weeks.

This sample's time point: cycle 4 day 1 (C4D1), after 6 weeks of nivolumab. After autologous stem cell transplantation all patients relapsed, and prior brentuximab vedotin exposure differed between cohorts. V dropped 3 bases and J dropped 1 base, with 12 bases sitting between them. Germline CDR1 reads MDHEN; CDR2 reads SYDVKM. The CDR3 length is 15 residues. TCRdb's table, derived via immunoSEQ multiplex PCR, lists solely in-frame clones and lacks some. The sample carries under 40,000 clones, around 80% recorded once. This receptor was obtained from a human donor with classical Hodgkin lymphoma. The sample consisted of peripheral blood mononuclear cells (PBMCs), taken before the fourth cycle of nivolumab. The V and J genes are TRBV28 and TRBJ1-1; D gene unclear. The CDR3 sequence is CASSFIGVGNTEAFF. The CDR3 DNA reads TGTGCCAGCAGTTTCATCGGGGTTGGGAACACTGAAGCTTTCTTT.